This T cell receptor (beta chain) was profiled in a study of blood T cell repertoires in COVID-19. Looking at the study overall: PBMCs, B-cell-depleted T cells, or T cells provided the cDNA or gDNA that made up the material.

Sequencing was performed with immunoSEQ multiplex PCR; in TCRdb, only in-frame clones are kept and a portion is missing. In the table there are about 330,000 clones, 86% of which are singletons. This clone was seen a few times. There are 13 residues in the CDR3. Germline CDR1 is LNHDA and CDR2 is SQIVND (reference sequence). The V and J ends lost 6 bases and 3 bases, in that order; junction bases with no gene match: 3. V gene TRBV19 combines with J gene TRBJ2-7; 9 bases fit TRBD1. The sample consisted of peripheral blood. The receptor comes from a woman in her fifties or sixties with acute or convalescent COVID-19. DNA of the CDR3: TGTGCCAGTAGGGACAGGGGAGGCTACGAGCAGTACTTC. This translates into CASRDRGGYEQYF.